This T cell receptor (beta chain) originates from a study of cytomegalovirus exposure and HLA in healthy donors. Background on the study: Of over 350 genotyped donors, 81% grouped in the Caucasian-associated ancestry cluster.

The V gene lost 0 bases and the J gene lost 4 bases, with 11 bases spanning the gap. Per the germline V gene, CDR1 is SGHNT and CDR2 is YYREEE (reference sequence). The CDR3 loop spans 15 amino acids. Vbeta (60) and Jbeta (13) primers were used in the PCR. Authors' analysis steps: Among the unique TCR beta chains that a later analysis counted, about 81 million in all, some 10 million were shared. Profiling relied on immunoSEQ multiplex PCR, and the TCRdb table lists in-frame clones only, not all of them. V, J and clone size are taken as reported in that table, and D and trimming were inferred from the DNA itself. The table lists roughly 180,000 clones, over 70% of them singletons, with just over 2% in the top ten.

The gene calls are TRBV5-4 and TRBJ2-1; possibly TRBD1 for D (6 bases). The TCR was taken from a woman aged 18-29 years in good health and CMV-seropositive. Specimen: PBMCs. The CDR3 nucleotides are TGTGCCAGCAGCTTGGCAGGGGCGCGGTACAATGAGCAGTTCTTC. Amino acid sequence: CASSLAGARYNEQFF.